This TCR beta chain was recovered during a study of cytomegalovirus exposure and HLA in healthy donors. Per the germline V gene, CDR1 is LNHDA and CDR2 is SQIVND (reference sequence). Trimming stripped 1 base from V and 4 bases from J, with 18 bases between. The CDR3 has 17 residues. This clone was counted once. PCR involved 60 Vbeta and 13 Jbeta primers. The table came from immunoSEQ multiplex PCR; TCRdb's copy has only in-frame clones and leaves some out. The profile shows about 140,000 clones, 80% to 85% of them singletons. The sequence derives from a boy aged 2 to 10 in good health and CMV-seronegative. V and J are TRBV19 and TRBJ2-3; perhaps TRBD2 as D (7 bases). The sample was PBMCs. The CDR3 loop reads CASSIGRAGARPDTQYF. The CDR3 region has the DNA TGTGCCAGTAGTATAGGAAGGGCGGGGGCCCGCCCAGATACGCAGTATTTT.